One sample yielded the 26 T cell receptor beta chains listed below, sequenced in a study of T cells in women clearing cervical HPV infection. Profiling relied on immunoSEQ multiplex PCR, and the TCRdb table lists in-frame clones only, not all of them. This listing includes 20,000 to 25,000 clones. Sample: blood buffy coat. Every receptor here comes from a woman between 18 and 69 years old with a cervical HPV16 infection that either progressed to CIN3+ or cleared (not recorded which).

In regard to this clone: The observed sequence ends 3 residues before the CDR3 terminus, with the missing tail filled in from the germline J gene. The rearrangement uses TRBV11-2 and TRBJ2-1; TRBD2 agrees at 8 bases. This CDR3 region has 15 residues. Germline-derived CDR1 and CDR2 are SGHAT and FQNNGV. J was trimmed by 4 bases and V by 1 base; bases with no gene match: 3. CDR3 protein: CASSLGGGGYNEQFF. The DNA read from the CDR3 is TGTGCCAGCAGCTTAGGAGGCGGGGGGTACAATGAG.

Worth noting for this clone: The read halts 3 residues ahead of the CDR3 end, with the missing end drawn from the germline J gene. V usage is TRBV13 and J usage is TRBJ1-6; 7 bases map to TRBD1. CDR1 PRHDT and CDR2 FYEKMQ come from the germline V gene (reference sequence). The junction had 3 bases not matched to a gene; V was cut back by 3 bases and J by 7 bases. This CDR3 has 14 residues. The CDR3 DNA, read in part, is TGTGCCAGCAGCTTGGGACAGAAGAATTCACCC. Translating it yields CASSLGQKNSP. The CDR3 reads in full as CASSLGQKNSPLHF.

Details on this clone: With the read ending 3 residues before the CDR3 end, the germline J gene is used to fill in that end. V gene TRBV5-1 combines with J gene TRBJ1-3; D call uncertain. Germline CDR1 and CDR2: SGHRS and YFSETQ. The ends were cut back, 1 base at V and 0 bases at J, with 8 bases in the middle. The CDR3 loop spans 15 amino acids. The CDR3 reads CASSLRGFSGNTIYF. CDR3 DNA (partial): TGCGCCAGCAGCTTGCGGGGTTTCTCTGGAAACACC.

Remarks on this clone: The DNA ends 3 residues before the CDR3 does, and the rest of the CDR3 is filled in from the germline J gene. The chain has TRBV19 and TRBJ1-2, with 9 nucleotides matching TRBD1. The CDR3 loop spans 16 amino acids. J was trimmed by 0 bases and V by 6 bases; bases with no gene match: 8. Germline assignment: CDR1 LNHDA and CDR2 SQIVND (reference sequence). The sequenced CDR3 bases are TGTGCCAGTAGGACGGGACAGGGCGTCTCTAACTATGGC. This encodes CASRTGQGVSNYG. From start to end, the CDR3 is CASRTGQGVSNYGYTF.

A remark on this clone: The sequenced fragment ends 3 residues before the CDR3 boundary, so the rest is inferred from the germline J gene. This chain connects TRBV30 to TRBJ1-1; a weak D match, TRBD1 (5 bases). The V and J ends lost 1 base and 7 bases respectively, with 10 bases between them. Germline lookup yields CDR1 GTSNPN and CDR2 SVGIG (reference sequence). This CDR3 comprises 12 residues. The CDR3: CAWSERQYEAFF. The CDR3 DNA, read in part, is TGTGCCTGGAGTGAAAGACAGTATGAA.

The covered CDR3 bases are TGTGCCAGCAGCCTCGACAGGGTCTCCTACAATGAG. Translation gives CASSLDRVSYNE. Given in full, the CDR3 is CASSLDRVSYNEQFF. The J gene is TRBJ2-1, the V gene TRBV7-7, with 7 nucleotides matching TRBD1. The read falls 3 residues short of the CDR3 end, and the missing part is taken from the germline J gene. V was clipped by 5 bases and J by 0 bases; unmatched bases: 4. The CDR3 is 15 residues long. Germline CDR1 is SSHAT and CDR2 is FNYEAQ (reference sequence). The entire variable domain, with the rest obtained from reference TRBV7-7 and TRBJ2-1, is as follows: GAGVSQSPRYKVTKRGQDVTLRCDPISSHATLYWYQQALGQGPEFLTYFNYEAQPDKSGLPSDRFSAERPEGSISTLTIQRTEQRDSAMYRCASSLDRVSYNEQFFGPGTRLTVL.

Points on this clone: The read ends 3 residues shy of where the CDR3 ends; the end is completed using the germline J gene. The J gene is TRBJ2-3, the V gene TRBV19; 14 bases match TRBD2. Germline loops: CDR1 LNHDA, CDR2 SQIVND (reference sequence). Trimming at V came to 5 bases and at J to 8 bases, leaving 6 bases not matched to a gene. CDR3 length: 15 amino acids. The CDR3 protein is CASSLRTSGGPTQYF. Partial CDR3 DNA: TGTGCCAGTAGTCTCCGGACTAGCGGGGGGCCTACG. The whole variable domain, remainder taken from reference TRBV19 and TRBJ2-3, is DGGITQSPKYLFRKEGQNVTLSCEQNLNHDAMYWYRQDPGQGLRLIYYSQIVNDFQKGDIAEGYSVSREKKESFPLTVTSAQKNPTAFYLCASSLRTSGGPTQYFGPGTRLTVL.

As concerns this clone: The read is 3 residues too short to cover the CDR3 end, so that end is filled in from the germline J gene. The chain couples TRBV3-1 (or the pseudogene TRBV3-2) to TRBJ2-5; no reliable D call. The V and J ends lost 0 bases and 4 bases respectively, with 12 bases between them. Germline CDR1 and CDR2: LGHDT and YNNKEL (reference sequence). CDR3 size: 15 residues. Incomplete CDR3 DNA: TGTGCCAGCAGCCAAGATTTTCACGGTCGAGAGACC. This gives the protein CASSQDFHGRET. In full, the CDR3 is CASSQDFHGRETQYF.

As for this clone: The missing CDR3 end, 3 residues past where the read stops, is filled in from the germline J gene. The chain has TRBV5-1 and TRBJ2-3, with D unclear. The V end was cut by 0 bases, the J end by 0 bases, with 11 bases between. CDR1 and CDR2 (germline): SGHRS, YFSETQ. This CDR3 is 16 amino acids long. The CDR3 region is CASSLVGSSSTDTQYF. The part of the CDR3 DNA that was read is TGCGCCAGCAGCTTGGTTGGTAGTAGTAGCACAGATACG.

CDR3 in amino acids: CAWSVQSDTQYF. The CDR3 DNA, read in part, is TGTGCCTGGAGTGTACAATCAGATACG. The chain links TRBV30 to TRBJ2-3; D unclear. From the germline J gene comes the end of the CDR3, since the read stops 3 residues before it. The ends were cut back, 0 bases at V and 4 bases at J, with 5 bases in the middle. Germline CDR1 and CDR2: GTSNPN and SVGIG (reference sequence). The CDR3 totals 12 residues.

A remark on this clone: Read sequence stops 3 residues before the CDR3 end, and the germline J gene provides the missing end. This chain links TRBV20-1 with TRBJ2-3; 14 positions agree with TRBD2. CDR3 length equals 17 residues. V lost 3 bases and J lost 3; bases outside the gene matches: 8. Germline values: CDR1 DFQATT, CDR2 SNEGSKA (reference sequence). The CDR3 DNA, read in part, is TGCAGTGCTAGGAGCGCCGGGACTAGCGGGGGTACAGATACG. Its protein is CSARSAGTSGGTDT. The whole CDR3 sequence reads CSARSAGTSGGTDTQYF.

As to this clone: The read finishes 3 residues shy of the CDR3 end, and the germline J gene is used to complete it. The chain couples TRBV5-1 to TRBJ2-7; D might be TRBD2 (5 bases). There are 15 residues in the CDR3. The germline V and J ends were trimmed by 3 bases and 3 bases, with 16 bases remaining between them. Germline lookup yields CDR1 SGHRS and CDR2 YFSETQ. Incomplete CDR3 DNA: TGCGCCAGCAGCTGGGCGGGTCTAGTAGGCTACGAG. It yields the protein CASSWAGLVGYE. In full, the CDR3 reads CASSWAGLVGYEQYF.

As regards this clone: From the germline J gene comes the end of the CDR3, since the read stops 3 residues before it. The J gene is TRBJ2-7, the V gene TRBV12-3 or TRBV12-4; 10 nucleotides match TRBD1. This CDR3 has 17 amino acids. V was pared by 4 bases and J by 3 bases, with 12 bases of the junction left unmatched. The CDR3 DNA, read in part, is TGTGCCAGCAGTTCGCATCCCGGGACAGGGGATCGCTACGAG. It is translated as CASSSHPGTGDRYE. The complete CDR3 sequence is CASSSHPGTGDRYEQYF.

CDR3 DNA (partial): TGTGCCAGCAGCTCAGGGACAAACGGAGGCACAGATACG. This codes for CASSSGTNGGTDT. The full CDR3 protein is CASSSGTNGGTDTQYF. The rearrangement links TRBV7-3 to TRBJ2-3, with a weak D call TRBD1 (6 bases). The read gets to within 3 residues of the CDR3 end, and the germline J gene fills in the rest. Trimming removed 4 bases at V and 1 base at J, with 15 bases between. The CDR3 runs to 16 residues. Germline V gene sequence: CDR1 SGHTA, CDR2 FQGTGA.

Points on this clone: With the read ending 3 residues before the CDR3 end, the germline J gene is used to fill in that end. The chain links TRBV2 to TRBJ2-5; 16 nucleotides match TRBD2. CDR3 size: 16 residues. With 6 bases clipped from V and 3 bases from J, the junction kept 4 bases outside the gene matches. Germline V lookup: CDR1 SNHLY, CDR2 FYNNEI. This chain's CDR3 is CASSKGLAGGEETQYF. CDR3 DNA, as far as it was read: TGTGCCAGCAGCAAGGGACTAGCGGGGGGGGAAGAGACC.

To note about this clone: The DNA ends 3 residues before the CDR3 does, and the rest of the CDR3 is filled in from the germline J gene. The chain uses TRBV10-1 and TRBJ2-1; TRBD2 matches 8 bases. Germline trimming cut 4 bases from V and 3 bases from J; bases unmatched to any gene: 5. The germline V gene has CDR1 WNHNN and CDR2 SYGVQD (reference sequence). The CDR3 covers 15 residues. This CDR3 reads CASSGAGDLYNEQFF. CDR3 bases read: TGCGCCAGCAGTGGAGCGGGAGACCTCTACAATGAG.

The part of the CDR3 DNA that was read is TGTGCCAGTAGTATAACGGCTAGCGGGGCCCAAGAGACA. The encoded protein is CASSITASGAQET. The complete CDR3 protein is CASSITASGAQETAFF. V usage is TRBV19 and J usage is TRBJ1-1, with D possibly being TRBD1 (5 bases). The observed sequence ends 3 residues before the CDR3 terminus, with the missing tail filled in from the germline J gene. The CDR3 covers 16 residues. The germline V gene encodes CDR1 LNHDA and CDR2 SQIVND (reference sequence).

With regard to this clone: The sequence runs out 3 residues before the end of the CDR3; the remainder is reconstructed from the germline J gene. The rearrangement links TRBV20-1 to TRBJ1-6, with D tentatively TRBD1 (6 bases). This CDR3 is 15 amino acids long. Looked up from germline, CDR1 is DFQATT and CDR2 is SNEGSKA (reference sequence). Deletions cut 2 bases from V and 10 bases from J, with 18 bases between. CDR3 amino acids: CSARRGARGESPLHF. The DNA read from the CDR3 is TGCAGTGCTAGACGGGGGGCGCGAGGGGAATCACCC.

The sequenced CDR3 bases are TGCAGTGCATTCGGCGGCCGGGTCAATGAG. Translating gives CSAFGGRVNE. The complete CDR3 reads CSAFGGRVNEQFF. V usage is TRBV20-1 and J usage is TRBJ2-1; no firm D call. The read halts 3 residues ahead of the CDR3 end, with the missing end drawn from the germline J gene. V was shortened by 6 bases and J by 6 bases, with 15 bases between the two germline ends. The CDR3 is made up of 13 amino acids. Germline values: CDR1 DFQATT, CDR2 SNEGSKA (reference sequence).

Turning to this clone: The CDR3 extends 3 residues past the end of the read, so its final part is completed from the germline J gene. The gene calls are TRBV7-2 and TRBJ1-5; 12 positions agree with TRBD1. The trim removed 3 bases at V and 6 bases at J, leaving 3 bases unmatched. The CDR3 has 15 amino acids. Germline CDR1 is SGHTA and CDR2 is FQGNSA. The covered CDR3 bases are TGTGCCAGCAGCTTGGGGACAGGGGGCGGTCAGCCC. Protein sequence: CASSLGTGGGQP. The whole CDR3 protein is CASSLGTGGGQPQHF.

A remark on this clone: The read ends 3 residues before the CDR3 terminus; that terminus is restored from the germline J gene. This rearrangement joins TRBV7-2 to TRBJ2-5; D might be TRBD2 (6 bases). CDR3 length: 15 amino acids. Germline values: CDR1 SGHTA, CDR2 FQGNSA. V lost 1 base and J lost 2, with 11 bases in between. CDR3 DNA (partial): TGTGCCAGCAGCTTAGTGGGGGGTAGACAAGAGACC. It specifies CASSLVGGRQET. The whole CDR3 protein is CASSLVGGRQETQYF.

For this clone: The read terminates 3 residues before the CDR3 end, so the remaining end is supplied by the germline J gene. The chain recombines TRBV6-4 with TRBJ2-2; 7 nucleotides line up with TRBD2. Losses at the gene ends were 9 bases for V and 6 bases for J; bases not matched to a gene: 10. CDR3 length: 14 residues. Germline V gene lookup returns CDR1 MRHNA and CDR2 SNTAGT. The CDR3 protein is CARGGLVVSGELFF. The covered CDR3 bases are TGTGCCAGAGGAGGACTAGTAGTGTCCGGGGAG.

As regards this clone: The read terminates 3 residues before the CDR3 end, so the remaining end is supplied by the germline J gene. This sequence joins TRBV2 and TRBJ1-4; TRBD1 matches at 7 bases. Looked up from germline, CDR1 is SNHLY and CDR2 is FYNNEI. The CDR3 has 14 amino acids. With V trimmed by 6 bases and J by 3 bases, 4 bases remained unmatched. CDR3 bases read: TGTGCCAGCAGGGGGACAGTTTCTAATGAAAAA. Translation: CASRGTVSNEK. The CDR3 in full is CASRGTVSNEKLFF.

A word on this clone: The read terminates 3 residues before the CDR3 end, so the remaining end is supplied by the germline J gene. This chain uses TRBV19 with TRBJ2-2; D unclear. The CDR3 has 14 amino acids. Germline CDR1 is LNHDA and CDR2 is SQIVND (reference sequence). CDR3 DNA, as far as it was read: TGTGCCAGTAGTATAAACAGCCTTAATGAAAAG. The encoded protein is CASSINSLNEK. In full, the CDR3 is CASSINSLNEKLFF.

A word on this clone: The DNA ends 3 residues before the CDR3 does, and the rest of the CDR3 is filled in from the germline J gene. The chain uses TRBV11-2 and TRBJ2-1; D perhaps matches TRBD1 (5 bases). The CDR3 has 14 amino acids. The germline V and J ends were trimmed by 3 bases and 7 bases, with 13 bases remaining between them. Germline V CDR1 and CDR2: SGHAT, FQNNGV. The sequenced CDR3 bases are TGTGCCAGCAGCTTCCTAACAGGTGCGAATGAG. Translated, it gives CASSFLTGANE. The full CDR3 protein reads CASSFLTGANEQFF.

Turning to this clone: From the germline J gene comes the end of the CDR3, since the read stops 3 residues before it. The chain has TRBV20-1 and TRBJ1-6; TRBD1 might be the D (6 bases). Germline V gene sequence: CDR1 DFQATT, CDR2 SNEGSKA (reference sequence). V gave up 7 bases and J gave up 10 bases, with 14 bases separating them. The CDR3 loop spans 12 amino acids. CDR3 DNA, as far as it was read: TGCAGTGGCCTGGGGGGGCAGTCACCC. It encodes CSGLGGQSP. The whole CDR3 is CSGLGGQSPLHF.